The 10 T cell receptor beta chains listed next were all sequenced from one sample in a study of blood T cell repertoires in COVID-19 (TCRdb year 2020). Libraries were constructed by the immunoSEQ multiplex PCR assay. What TCRdb holds here is the immuneACCESS table cut down to in-frame rearrangements. Part of the clones is not present; checked against another copy, under half of the missing clones reflect an unresolved V gene, and the others are unexplained. Here the sample has 200,000 to 250,000 clones; approximately 84% occur a single time. Of the sample, approximately 8.1% is held by the ten largest clones. Material for sequencing was peripheral blood. The receptors originated from a woman in her fifties or sixties with active or convalescent COVID-19.

The chain carries TRBV7-9 and TRBJ2-3; TRBD1 agrees at 8 bases. Trimming took 4 bases from V and 2 from J; bases not matched to a gene: 5. The CDR3 has 15 residues. In germline, CDR1 is SEHNR, CDR2 FQNEAQ (reference sequence). This CDR3 is CASSSGQGLTDTQYF. DNA of the CDR3: TGTGCCAGCAGCTCCGGACAGGGACTCACAGATACGCAGTATTTT.

The chain couples TRBV27 to TRBJ1-5, with TRBD1 matching over 8 bases. Germline CDR1 reads MNHEY; CDR2 reads SMNVEV (reference sequence). V was pared by 8 bases and J by 6 bases, with 6 bases of the junction left unmatched. The CDR3 runs to 13 residues. CDR3 protein: CASQDRAGQPQHF. As DNA, the CDR3 is TGTGCCAGCCAGGACAGGGCGGGTCAGCCCCAGCATTTT.

Concerning this clone: One end of the junction is discordant with germline, which a read error may explain. The chain carries TRBV5-1 and TRBJ2-7; 11 nucleotides line up with TRBD1. Germline CDR1 is SGHRS and CDR2 is YFSETQ. CDR3 length: 17 amino acids. The CDR3 loop is CASSLSGTGGSSFEQYF. The CDR3 nucleotides are TGCGCCAGCAGCTTGTCCGGGACAGGGGGGAGCTCCTTCGAGCAGTACTTC. The full variable domain, with the rest looked up from reference TRBV5-1 and TRBJ2-7, is KAGVTQTPRYLIKTRGQQVTLSCSPISGHRSVSWYQQTPGQGLQFLFEYFSETQRNKGNFPGRFSGRQFSNSRSEMNVSTLELGDSALYLCASSLSGTGGSSFEQYFGPGTRLTVT.

This clone showed up just a few times. This chain connects TRBV30 to TRBJ2-1; TRBD2 is a possible D gene (6 bases). The CDR3 is 14 residues long. Trimming took 6 bases from V and 3 from J, leaving 15 bases between them. Germline assignment: CDR1 GTSNPN and CDR2 SVGIG (reference sequence). This CDR3 is CACILSGYYNEQFF. The CDR3 DNA sequence: TGTGCCTGCATCCTTAGCGGCTACTACAATGAGCAGTTCTTC.

This chain uses TRBV11-2 with TRBJ1-2; a weak D match, TRBD1 (6 bases). This CDR3 comprises 12 residues. The ends were cut back, 5 bases at V and 8 bases at J, with 12 bases in the middle. Germline V gives CDR1 SGHAT, CDR2 FQNNGV. This CDR3 reads CASSNYRDGYTF. CDR3 in DNA: TGTGCCAGCAGCAATTACAGGGACGGCTACACCTTC.

This sequence joins TRBV10-2 and TRBJ1-2; D is undetermined. The V end was cut by 3 bases, the J end by 8 bases, with 7 bases between. The CDR3 is made up of 11 amino acids. CDR1 is WSHSY and CDR2 is SAAADI in the germline V gene. CDR3 in amino acids: CASSDEYGYTF. Written as DNA, the CDR3 is TGCGCCAGCAGTGATGAGTACGGCTACACCTTC.

CDR3 coding DNA: TGTGCCAGCGGGCGGGGGAACTATGGCTACACCTTC. Its protein product is CASGRGNYGYTF. The rearrangement joins TRBV28 to TRBJ1-2; D perhaps matches TRBD1 (5 bases). V was pared by 8 bases and J by 2 bases, with 9 bases between. The CDR3 length is 12 residues. The germline V gene has CDR1 MDHEN and CDR2 SYDVKM.

This rearrangement joins TRBV11-2 to TRBJ2-2; D unresolved. The CDR3 consists of 13 residues. Germline V gives CDR1 SGHAT, CDR2 FQNNGV. V was pared by 10 bases and J by 7 bases, with 16 bases between. CDR3 in DNA: TGTGCCACCAGACGCGCGGCTCGCGGGGAGCTGTTTTTT. Amino acid sequence: CATRRAARGELFF.

The rearrangement links TRBV19 to TRBJ2-2; 11 positions agree with TRBD2. There are 16 residues in the CDR3. The V segment lost 5 bases and the J segment 4 bases; nucleotides outside the gene matches: 6. The V gene's germline CDR1 is LNHDA and CDR2 SQIVND (reference sequence). CDR3 in DNA: TGTGCCAGTAGTGTTAGCGGGAGGGCCAGCACCGGGGAGCTGTTTTTT. Its protein product is CASSVSGRASTGELFF.

This chain links TRBV19 with TRBJ2-5; 8 bases are shared with TRBD2. The CDR3 spans 14 residues. Germline values: CDR1 LNHDA, CDR2 SQIVND (reference sequence). V gave up 6 bases and J gave up 5 bases; unmatched junction bases: 8. DNA for the CDR3: TGTGCCAGTAGCCCCCGGGGGGGCAAGGAGACCCAGTACTTC. This codes for CASSPRGGKETQYF. The variable domain in full, completed from reference TRBV19 and TRBJ2-5, reads DGGITQSPKYLFRKEGQNVTLSCEQNLNHDAMYWYRQDPGQGLRLIYYSQIVNDFQKGDIAEGYSVSREKKESFPLTVTSAQKNPTAFYLCASSPRGGKETQYFGPGTRLLVL.